Included here is one T cell receptor beta chain sequence, with context. This record belongs to a study of blood T cell repertoires in COVID-19. Overall study: The analysed material was cDNA or gDNA that came from T cells, B-cell-depleted T cells, or PBMCs.

With 6 bases clipped from V and 7 bases from J, the junction kept 6 bases outside the gene matches. The CDR3 is 11 amino acids. In germline, CDR1 is DFQATT, CDR2 SNEGSKA (reference sequence). In the study's own analysis: Counts of nucleated cells, estimated from reference gene primer amplification, were obtained. Generated by immunoSEQ multiplex PCR, the TCRdb table keeps only in-frame clones and is missing some. V and J calls and clone size are those listed in that table; D and trimming were worked out from the DNA. The top ten hold around 16% of the sample, which has about 88,000 clones, approximately 90% seen once.

This chain uses TRBV20-1 with TRBJ2-7; 7 bases map to TRBD1. The sequencing input was peripheral blood. The clonotype was recovered from a male donor with acute or convalescent COVID-19. The chain's CDR3 is CSAKRGQEQYF. CDR3 DNA sequence: TGCAGTGCCAAGAGGGGGCAAGAGCAGTACTTC.